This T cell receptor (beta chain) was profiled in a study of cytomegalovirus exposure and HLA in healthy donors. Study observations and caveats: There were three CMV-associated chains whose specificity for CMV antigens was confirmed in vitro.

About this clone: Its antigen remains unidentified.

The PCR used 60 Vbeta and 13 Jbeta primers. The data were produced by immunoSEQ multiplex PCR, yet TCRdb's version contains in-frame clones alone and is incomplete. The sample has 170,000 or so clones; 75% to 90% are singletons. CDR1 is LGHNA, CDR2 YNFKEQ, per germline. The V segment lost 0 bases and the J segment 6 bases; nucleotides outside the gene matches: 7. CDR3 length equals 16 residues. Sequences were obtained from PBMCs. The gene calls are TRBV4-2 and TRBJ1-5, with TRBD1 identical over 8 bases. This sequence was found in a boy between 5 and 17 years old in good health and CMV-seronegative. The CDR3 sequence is CASSQDSDRAVQPQHF. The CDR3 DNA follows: TGTGCCAGCAGCCAAGATTCGGACAGGGCGGTTCAGCCCCAGCATTTT.